One sample yielded the 28 T cell receptor beta chains listed below, sequenced in a study of T cell responses to AZD1222 COVID-19 vaccine. Assay: immunoSEQ multiplex PCR; the TCRdb copy retains only in-frame clones and omits some. The profile shows tens of thousands of clones, approximately 90% of them singletons. The sample consisted of peripheral blood, taken 28 days after the second AZD1222 dose. The receptor set was obtained from an adult who received the AZD1222 COVID-19 vaccine.

The chain employs TRBV18 and TRBJ1-2; maybe TRBD1 (6 bases). Deletions cut 3 bases from V and 4 bases from J, with 9 bases between. The germline gives CDR1 KGHSH, CDR2 LQKENI. This CDR3 contains 13 residues. The DNA of the CDR3 is TGTGCCAGCTCACCGGACAGCCCCTATGGCTACACCTTC. This codes for CASSPDSPYGYTF. The full variable domain, with the rest looked up from reference TRBV18 and TRBJ1-2, is NAGVMQNPRHLVRRRGQEARLRCSPMKGHSHVYWYRQLPEEGLKFMVYLQKENIIDESGMPKERFSAEFPKEGPSILRIQQVVRGDSAAYFCASSPDSPYGYTFGSGTRLTVV.

The J gene is TRBJ1-1, the V gene TRBV5-1; perhaps TRBD1 as D (5 bases). There are 16 residues in the CDR3. Trimming took 1 base from V and 0 from J, leaving 13 bases between them. CDR1 and CDR2 from the germline V gene are SGHRS and YFSETQ. As DNA, the CDR3 is TGCGCCAGCAGCTTGAGTCCTCAGGGATTGAACACTGAAGCTTTCTTT. Its translation: CASSLSPQGLNTEAFF. Using reference TRBV5-1 and TRBJ1-1 for the parts outside the CDR3, the full variable domain is KAGVTQTPRYLIKTRGQQVTLSCSPISGHRSVSWYQQTPGQGLQFLFEYFSETQRNKGNFPGRFSGRQFSNSRSEMNVSTLELGDSALYLCASSLSPQGLNTEAFFGQGTRLTVV.

The chain has TRBV6-5 and TRBJ2-3, with TRBD1 identical over 7 bases. Germline loops: CDR1 MNHEY, CDR2 SVGAGI. The CDR3 contains 14 residues. V lost 6 bases and J lost 4; bases outside the gene matches: 7. The CDR3, as DNA: TGTGCCAGCAGGAAACAGGGGAAGGCAGATACGCAGTATTTT. This sequence encodes CASRKQGKADTQYF.

This chain uses TRBV24-1 with TRBJ2-2; 7 bases align to TRBD1. Trimming at V came to 8 bases and at J to 5 bases, leaving 10 bases not matched to a gene. The germline CDR1 and CDR2 sequences are KGHDR and SFDVKD. This CDR3 has 15 amino acids. The CDR3, as DNA: TGTGCCACCACGCACTCCAGGGGGAAAACCGGGGAGCTGTTTTTT. Protein: CATTHSRGKTGELFF.

This rearrangement joins TRBV7-2 to TRBJ1-3, with TRBD1 as a possible D gene (5 bases). Germline V gene data show CDR1 as SGHTA and CDR2 as FQGNSA. This CDR3 comprises 15 residues. Trimming shortened V by 5 bases and J by 3 bases, and 14 bases separated the two germline ends. The CDR3 region has the DNA TGTGCCAGCAGCCCCCCCGGGACGCTTGGAAACACCATATATTTT. Translating it yields CASSPPGTLGNTIYF. Filled out from reference TRBV7-2 and TRBJ1-3, the complete variable domain reads GAGVSQSPSNKVTEKGKDVELRCDPISGHTALYWYRQSLGQGLEFLIYFQGNSAPDKSGLPSDRFSAERTGGSVSTLTIQRTQQEDSAVYLCASSPPGTLGNTIYFGEGSWLTVV.

The chain employs TRBV3-1 (or the pseudogene TRBV3-2) and TRBJ2-7; 9 nucleotides line up with TRBD2. This CDR3 spans 15 amino acids. V was pared by 3 bases and J by 3 bases, with 6 bases of the junction left unmatched. Per germline, CDR1 LGHDT and CDR2 YNNKEL (reference sequence). CDR3 in DNA: TGTGCCAGCAGCCAGGGTCTAGCGGGGAGCTACGAGCAGTACTTC. Protein product: CASSQGLAGSYEQYF.

The chain couples TRBV19 to TRBJ1-2; 8 positions match TRBD1. Trimming at V came to 7 bases and at J to 2 bases, leaving 3 bases not matched to a gene. Germline CDR1 and CDR2: LNHDA and SQIVND (reference sequence). The CDR3 runs to 13 residues. CDR3 loop: CASTGGWNYGYTF. The DNA for the CDR3 is TGTGCCAGTACAGGGGGCTGGAACTATGGCTACACCTTC. Complete variable domain (other parts from reference TRBV19 and TRBJ1-2): DGGITQSPKYLFRKEGQNVTLSCEQNLNHDAMYWYRQDPGQGLRLIYYSQIVNDFQKGDIAEGYSVSREKKESFPLTVTSAQKNPTAFYLCASTGGWNYGYTFGSGTRLTVV.

The genes are TRBV15 and TRBJ2-5; 10 nucleotides align to TRBD1. The CDR3 totals 15 residues. J lost 6 bases, V lost 5 bases, and 9 bases had no gene match. From germline, CDR1 is LNHNV and CDR2 YYDKDF (reference sequence). CDR3 in amino acids: CATSRDRGEGKTQYF. The CDR3 region has the DNA TGTGCCACCAGCCGGGACAGGGGAGAGGGAAAGACCCAGTACTTC.

J is TRBJ1-1 and V is TRBV6-5; weak D call: TRBD1 (6 bases). Trimming removed 6 bases from V and 5 bases from J, with 16 bases in between. CDR3 length equals 14 residues. CDR1 is MNHEY and CDR2 is SVGAGI in the germline V gene. CDR3 loop: CASSKQGWGTEAFF. CDR3 nucleotides: TGTGCCAGCAGCAAACAGGGTTGGGGGACTGAAGCTTTCTTT.

Comments on this clone: One end of the junction varies from germline; a read error may be responsible. The chain recombines TRBV7-7 with TRBJ2-1; TRBD2 aligns across 11 bases. This CDR3 is 18 amino acids long. Germline V gene lookup returns CDR1 SSHAT and CDR2 FNYEAQ (reference sequence). CDR3: CASSSQTSGVASYNEQFF. DNA of the CDR3: TGTGCTAGCAGTTCTCAGACTAGCGGGGTTGCCTCCTACAATGAGCAGTTCTTC.

V is TRBV14 and J is TRBJ2-7; TRBD1 matches 9 bases. The ends lost 1 base at V and 4 bases at J; junction bases unmatched: 2. Germline V CDR1 and CDR2: SGHDN, FVKESK. The CDR3 extends over 14 amino acids. The CDR3 region is CASSQGGQGYEQYF. CDR3 DNA: TGTGCCAGCAGCCAAGGGGGACAGGGATACGAGCAGTACTTC.

CDR3 residues: CASSFLSGTGTYEQYF. The CDR3, as DNA: TGTGCCAGCAGCTTCTTATCCGGGACAGGGACCTACGAGCAGTACTTC. J is TRBJ2-7 and V is TRBV11-1; TRBD1 matches 9 bases. After removal of 3 bases from V and 2 bases from J, the junction contained 8 bases not matched to a gene. This CDR3 contains 16 residues. Germline assignment: CDR1 SGHAT and CDR2 FQDESV (reference sequence).

The chain has TRBV19 and TRBJ1-5; TRBD1 matches 8 bases. Looked up from germline, CDR1 is LNHDA and CDR2 is SQIVND (reference sequence). The CDR3 is 17 amino acids. Trimming removed 4 bases from V and 4 bases from J; junction bases left unmatched: 12. CDR3 DNA sequence: TGTGCCAGTAGTACGGGACCGGCAGGGGGCGAAAATCAGCCCCAGCATTTT. Translation: CASSTGPAGGENQPQHF.

This clone is a singleton in its sample. The rearrangement links TRBV19 to TRBJ1-5; D ambiguous. The CDR3 runs to 14 residues. The V end was cut by 3 bases, the J end by 4 bases, with 10 bases between. Germline CDR1 is LNHDA and CDR2 is SQIVND (reference sequence). In DNA, the CDR3 is TGTGCCAGTAGTATTTCATCTGCGAATCAGCCCCAGCATTTT. Translated, it gives CASSISSANQPQHF. Variable domain in full (rest from reference TRBV19 and TRBJ1-5): DGGITQSPKYLFRKEGQNVTLSCEQNLNHDAMYWYRQDPGQGLRLIYYSQIVNDFQKGDIAEGYSVSREKKESFPLTVTSAQKNPTAFYLCASSISSANQPQHFGDGTRLSIL.

Concerning this clone itself: Other DNA sequences in this sample translate to the same CDR3. The chain uses TRBV3-1 (or the pseudogene TRBV3-2) and TRBJ2-1; D gene uncertain. The ends were cut back, 6 bases at V and 7 bases at J, with 13 bases in the middle. The CDR3 spans 13 residues. Germline V gives CDR1 LGHDT, CDR2 YNNKEL (reference sequence). CDR3 nucleotide sequence: TGTGCCAGCAGTCAATCGGCCCGGAATGAGCAGTTCTTC. This encodes CASSQSARNEQFF.

CDR3 sequence: CASSVKDTGELFF. In nucleotides, the CDR3 is TGTGCCAGCAGTGTCAAGGACACCGGGGAGCTGTTTTTT. The chain has TRBV25-1 and TRBJ2-2, with D unclear. CDR1 MGHDK and CDR2 SYGVNS come from the germline V gene. V lost 4 bases to trimming and J lost 3 bases, with 6 bases between them. The length of the CDR3 is 13 residues.

The gene calls are TRBV19 and TRBJ1-5; D is perhaps TRBD1 (5 bases). CDR1 is LNHDA, CDR2 SQIVND, per germline (reference sequence). CDR3 length: 14 amino acids. V was pared by 4 bases and J by 6 bases, with 13 bases between. The CDR3 nucleotides are TGTGCCAGTAGTACCACAGGCCCCGGTCAGCCCCAGCATTTT. It is translated as CASSTTGPGQPQHF.

The chain is built from TRBV6-2 or TRBV6-3 and TRBJ2-2; tentatively, D is TRBD1 (6 bases). The V end lost 0 bases, the J end lost 3 bases, and 20 bases lay between the germline ends. In germline, CDR1 is MNHEY, CDR2 SVGEGT. The CDR3 has 19 residues. The CDR3 bases are TGTGCCAGCAGTTACTCCGACCGGACAGCCGGCGGAGACACCGGGGAGCTGTTTTTT. Its translation is CASSYSDRTAGGDTGELFF.

CDR3 DNA: TGTGCCAGCAGCCAATTTCGGTCGGGGAACACTGAAGCTTTCTTT. Translation gives CASSQFRSGNTEAFF. The chain joins TRBV16 to TRBJ1-1; D is uncertain. Per the germline V gene, CDR1 is KGHSY and CDR2 is FQNENV. Trimming stripped 1 base from V and 1 base from J, with 10 bases between. CDR3 length equals 15 residues.

The chain combines TRBV15 with TRBJ1-1; D remains unclear. The CDR3 is 13 residues long. Germline V gives CDR1 LNHNV, CDR2 YYDKDF (reference sequence). V was pared by 0 bases and J by 3 bases, with 5 bases between. As DNA, the CDR3 is TGTGCCACCAGCAGAGACCGACACACTGAAGCTTTCTTT. It encodes CATSRDRHTEAFF. The full variable domain, completed using reference TRBV15 and TRBJ1-1, is DAMVIQNPRYQVTQFGKPVTLSCSQTLNHNVMYWYQQKSSQAPKLLFHYYDKDFNNEADTPDNFQSRRPNTSFCFLDIRSPGLGDTAMYLCATSRDRHTEAFFGQGTRLTVV.

This chain uses TRBV13 with TRBJ2-2; D possibly corresponds to TRBD1 (6 bases). The CDR3 runs 14 residues. V was trimmed by 6 bases and J by 6 bases, leaving 14 bases between them. Germline-derived CDR1 and CDR2 are PRHDT and FYEKMQ (reference sequence). The CDR3 is CASRTGLNAGELFF. DNA of the CDR3: TGTGCCAGCAGGACAGGACTTAACGCCGGGGAGCTGTTTTTT.

This chain joins TRBV9 and TRBJ1-4; D gene uncertain. Germline values: CDR1 SGDLS, CDR2 YYNGEE. V was shortened by 0 bases and J by 7 bases, with 13 bases between the two germline ends. The CDR3 is 15 amino acids. The CDR3: CASSVGVFPREKLFF. CDR3 nucleotides: TGTGCCAGCAGCGTAGGGGTTTTTCCTCGTGAAAAACTGTTTTTT.

The rearrangement links TRBV6-5 to TRBJ2-7, with 7 bases matching TRBD1. Germline assignment: CDR1 MNHEY and CDR2 SVGAGI. V lost 7 bases and J lost 0; bases outside the gene matches: 9. This CDR3 has 15 residues. The CDR3 DNA sequence: TGTGCCAGCACCATTATGACAGGGAGCTCCTACGAGCAGTACTTC. This gives the protein CASTIMTGSSYEQYF.

The V call is TRBV7-8, the J call TRBJ2-7; perhaps TRBD1 as D (5 bases). The CDR3 is made up of 15 amino acids. With 7 bases removed from V and 0 bases from J, the gap between germline ends came to 16 bases. Germline values: CDR1 SGHVS, CDR2 FQNEAQ. CDR3 residues: CASTDWDRGSYEQYF. In nucleotides, the CDR3 is TGTGCCAGCACCGACTGGGATAGGGGCTCCTACGAGCAGTACTTC.

The CDR3 region is CASSLDRENSPLHF. In DNA form, the CDR3 reads TGTGCCAGCAGCTTGGACAGGGAGAATTCACCCCTCCACTTT. The chain carries TRBV13 and TRBJ1-6; TRBD1 matches 8 bases. This CDR3 is 14 amino acids long. V lost 3 bases and J lost 7; bases outside the gene matches: 2. The germline V gene encodes CDR1 PRHDT and CDR2 FYEKMQ (reference sequence). Full variable domain (remainder filled in from reference TRBV13 and TRBJ1-6): AAGVIQSPRHLIKEKRETATLKCYPIPRHDTVYWYQQGPGQDPQFLISFYEKMQSDKGSIPDRFSAQQFSDYHSELNMSSLELGDSALYFCASSLDRENSPLHFGNGTRLTVT.

The V gene is TRBV28, the J gene TRBJ1-1; 8 nucleotides agree with TRBD1. CDR1 is MDHEN, CDR2 SYDVKM, per germline. CDR3 length: 14 residues. The V segment lost 7 bases and the J segment 3 bases; nucleotides outside the gene matches: 7. CDR3 protein: CASKRTGTDTEAFF. CDR3 DNA sequence: TGTGCCAGCAAACGGACAGGGACAGACACTGAAGCTTTCTTT.

The rearrangement joins TRBV6-4 to TRBJ1-1, with 8 bases that match TRBD1. With V trimmed by 6 bases and J by 8 bases, 8 bases remained unmatched. In germline, CDR1 is MRHNA, CDR2 SNTAGT. The CDR3 runs 13 residues. Here the CDR3 reads CASSKDRGREAFF. The CDR3 nucleotides are TGTGCCAGCAGCAAAGACAGGGGCAGGGAAGCTTTCTTT.

The J gene is TRBJ2-7, the V gene TRBV20-1; D is perhaps TRBD2 (5 bases). Germline loops: CDR1 DFQATT, CDR2 SNEGSKA (reference sequence). This CDR3 has 13 amino acids. Trimming cost V 3 bases and J 0 bases, with 9 bases left between them. CDR3 in amino acids: CSASAGASYEQYF. DNA of the CDR3: TGCAGTGCTAGTGCGGGCGCCTCCTACGAGCAGTACTTC.